These T cell receptor beta chains were read from a single sample in a study of T-cell memory formation after mild COVID-19. From the 5' RACE reads, TCRdb called clonotypes with MiXCR, one entry per CDR3 protein. The table shows tens of thousands of distinct CDR3 sequences, with roughly 15% occurring only once. Material: PBMCs or a T cell subset sorted from them (not recorded which). These receptors all stem from an adult who had mild COVID-19 (a few samples of this study predate the infection). Cell type and time point are not known. Both conserved end residues are trimmed from each CDR3. A D gene is named only where the DNA matches it firmly. Clone sizes are given selectively: once, few, many, or a class where the clone is expanded.

clone_size j_call v_call d_call cdr3_aa
. TRBJ1-1 TRBV6-1 . ASSGPNLGENTEAF
many TRBJ2-3 TRBV27 TRBD1 ASSLWRTGMADTQY
many TRBJ1-5 TRBV5-6 TRBD1 ASSLRQGANNQPQH
many TRBJ2-4 TRBV7-8 . ASSPFRVRSMVNIQY
. TRBJ2-2 TRBV7-8 . ASSLVLGERSGELF
. TRBJ1-1 TRBV29-1 . SALDGWRNTEAF
few TRBJ1-5 TRBV12-3/TRBV12-4 . ASSFGGRGQPQH
few TRBJ1-3 TRBV3-1 . ASSPWPGNTIY
many TRBJ1-2 TRBV29-1 . SAFKSTNYGYT
. TRBJ1-4 TRBV27 TRBD1 ASSLGRPGQGMWKLF
many TRBJ1-1 TRBV19 TRBD1 ASSVRDRSNTEAF
medium-sized TRBJ2-1 TRBV6-5 . ASSREVGNEQF